These T cell receptor beta chains were read from a single sample in a study of molecular identifiers for immune sequencing clone quantification. TCRdb analysed the PCR reads with MiXCR anew, one entry per CDR3 protein. The sample holds over 600,000 distinct CDR3 sequences; nearly 20% are singletons and the top ten take around 0.9%. The sequenced material came from naive CD8+ T cells from blood, with Jurkat cell RNA spiked in. All receptors come from a human donor in good health. Some libraries in this study had Jurkat cell RNA spiked in. CDR3s include the opening cysteine and the closing phenylalanine or tryptophan. Each record gives: clone size, V gene, J gene, D gene, CDR3 protein, CDR3 DNA. A D gene is named only where the DNA matches it firmly. A row's size may be missing; if present it is once, few, many or a size class.

>many|TRBV4-3|TRBJ2-7|TRBD2
CASSQEWDYLYEQYF
TGCGCCAGCAGCCAGGAATGGGACTACCTATACGAGCAGTACTTC
>many|TRBV9|TRBJ2-3|-
CASSVDSTDTQYF
TGTGCCAGCAGCGTCGATAGCACAGATACGCAGTATTTT
>many|TRBV12-3/TRBV12-4|TRBJ1-1|-
CASSSGTRNTEAFF
TGTGCCAGCAGCTCCGGGACCAGGAACACTGAAGCTTTCTTT
>-|TRBV4-1|TRBJ2-4|-
CASSRERGLYGLRAKNIQYF
TGCGCCAGCAGCCGAGAGAGGGGTCTTTATGGACTCAGAGCCAAAAACATTCAGTACTTC
>many|TRBV12-3/TRBV12-4|TRBJ2-4|-
CASSFSLEDIQYF
TGTGCCAGCAGTTTTAGCTTAGAAGACATTCAGTACTTC
>-|TRBV7-2|TRBJ2-1|TRBD2
CASSLGLAGGRNEQFF
TGTGCCAGCAGCTTGGGACTAGCGGGAGGGCGGAATGAGCAGTTCTTC
>many|TRBV4-1|TRBJ2-3|TRBD2
CASSPSRLAVTDTQYF
TGCGCCAGCAGCCCCTCCAGACTAGCGGTCACAGATACGCAGTATTTT
>-|TRBV5-4|TRBJ1-2|TRBD1
CASSLGGQGAPGYTF
TGTGCCAGCAGCTTAGGGGGGCAGGGGGCGCCTGGCTACACCTTC
>-|TRBV7-9|TRBJ1-2|-
CVSSDAYGGYTF
TGTGTCAGCTCGGACGCGTATGGTGGCTACACCTTC
>many|TRBV6-5|TRBJ2-7|TRBD2
CASSRGGASEQYF
TGTGCCAGCAGCCGGGGGGGGGCTAGCGAGCAGTACTTC
>many|TRBV6-1|TRBJ2-7|-
CASSERQYEQYF
TGTGCCAGCAGTGAGCGACAGTACGAGCAGTACTTC
>many|TRBV6-5|TRBJ1-1|-
CASSAGPPTEAFF
TGTGCCAGCAGCGCGGGACCTCCCACTGAAGCTTTCTTT
>many|TRBV19|TRBJ2-7|-
CASSIDSGGSPSAEQYF
TGTGCCAGTAGTATAGATTCCGGGGGTTCGCCATCGGCTGAGCAGTACTTC
>many|TRBV25-1|TRBJ2-7|-
CASGPGAYEQYF
TGTGCCAGCGGTCCAGGGGCCTACGAGCAGTACTTC
>few|TRBV29-1|TRBJ2-7|TRBD2
CSVELAGASSYEQYF
TGCAGCGTGGAACTAGCGGGGGCAAGCTCCTACGAGCAGTACTTC
>many|TRBV7-2|TRBJ1-2|TRBD1
CASSSRTGVDHGYTF
TGTGCCAGCAGCTCGAGGACAGGGGTGGATCATGGCTACACCTTC
>many|TRBV20-1|TRBJ2-7|-
CSAADRGLAPSEQYF
TGCAGTGCTGCGGACAGGGGACTAGCACCTAGCGAGCAGTACTTC
>-|TRBV20-1|TRBJ2-7|-
CSARPHDSGPYEQYF
TGCAGTGCTAGACCCCACGATAGCGGACCCTACGAGCAGTACTTC
>many|TRBV20-1|TRBJ2-3|TRBD2
CSARDLLAGLTDTQYF
TGCAGTGCTAGAGATCTACTAGCGGGATTGACAGATACGCAGTATTTT
>-|TRBV9|TRBJ2-2|-
CVSSAPVGGELFF
TGTGTCAGCAGCGCCCCCGTAGGTGGGGAGCTGTTTTTT
>few|TRBV7-8|TRBJ2-1|-
CASSLDDRAYNEQFF
TGTGCCAGCAGCTTAGACGACAGAGCCTACAATGAGCAGTTCTTC
>many|TRBV5-6|TRBJ2-7|-
CASSLGGGFEQYF
TGTGCCAGCAGCTTGGGTGGCGGGTTTGAGCAGTACTTC
>many|TRBV11-2|TRBJ2-3|-
CASSPAGTPQYF
TGTGCCAGCAGCCCAGCCGGGACTCCGCAGTATTTT
>few|TRBV18|TRBJ1-3|-
CASSPAALSGNTIYF
TGTGCCAGCTCACCCGCAGCCCTCTCTGGAAACACCATATATTTT
>many|TRBV6-5|TRBJ2-7|-
CASSYTDQRTRGEQYF
TGTGCCAGCAGTTACACTGATCAAAGGACTCGGGGAGAGCAGTACTTC
>many|TRBV6-5|TRBJ2-3|-
CASSYLQGADTQYF
TGTGCCAGCAGTTACCTCCAGGGCGCAGATACGCAGTATTTT
>many|TRBV19|TRBJ1-1|-
CASSLNGMNTEAFF
TGTGCCAGTAGTCTGAACGGGATGAACACTGAAGCTTTCTTT
>many|TRBV30|TRBJ2-7|-
CAWSGGFYYEQYF
TGTGCCTGGAGTGGCGGGTTCTACTACGAGCAGTACTTC
>-|TRBV6-2/TRBV6-3|TRBJ2-1|-
CASRAVYNEQFF
TGTGCCAGCAGGGCTGTCTACAATGAGCAGTTCTTC
>many|TRBV7-9|TRBJ2-3|-
CAIWREKTDTQYF
TGTGCCATATGGAGGGAAAAAACAGATACGCAGTATTTT
>-|TRBV28|TRBJ2-2|-
CASTTGFTGELFF
TGTGCCAGCACCACAGGGTTCACCGGGGAGCTGTTTTTT
>few|TRBV7-2|TRBJ2-7|-
CASSLDPTPTWEQYF
TGTGCCAGCAGCTTAGATCCGACACCCACCTGGGAGCAGTACTTC
>-|TRBV7-9|TRBJ2-3|-
CASRLGQTLFDTQYF
TGTGCCAGCAGGCTGGGCCAGACCTTATTCGATACGCAGTATTTT
>many|TRBV2|TRBJ2-3|-
CASSEVGGGTVTQYF
TGTGCCAGCAGTGAAGTTGGAGGTGGTACGGTAACGCAGTATTTT
>few|TRBV5-4|TRBJ2-1|TRBD2
CASSLASGRTNEQFF
TGTGCCAGCAGCTTGGCTAGCGGGAGGACAAATGAGCAGTTCTTC
>few|TRBV6-6|TRBJ2-1|TRBD2
CASTLLAGAYNEQFF
TGTGCCAGCACCTTACTAGCGGGGGCCTACAATGAGCAGTTCTTC
>few|TRBV21-1|TRBJ2-1|-
CASSKGRAGGSGGPYNEQFF
TGTGCCAGCAGCAAAGGTCGAGCGGGAGGGTCCGGTGGTCCCTACAATGAGCAGTTCTTC
>many|TRBV5-6|TRBJ2-7|TRBD2
CASSSSGSYSYEQYF
TGTGCCAGCAGCAGTAGCGGGAGTTACTCCTACGAGCAGTACTTC
>-|TRBV2|TRBJ1-2|-
CASSEFFGGRGYGYTF
TGTGCCAGCAGTGAATTCTTCGGGGGGCGAGGCTATGGCTACACCTTC
>-|TRBV2|TRBJ2-1|TRBD1
CASSGTRDRGTTYNEQFF
TGTGCCAGCAGTGGAACCCGGGACAGGGGAACCACCTACAATGAGCAGTTCTTC
>many|TRBV19|TRBJ2-5|-
CASSIEETQYF
TGTGCCAGTAGTATCGAGGAGACCCAGTACTTC
>many|TRBV20-1|TRBJ2-5|-
CSADGTSSVETQYF
TGCAGTGCCGACGGGACAAGTTCAGTAGAGACCCAGTACTTC
>-|TRBV5-1|TRBJ2-7|TRBD1
CASSLAPTGGHVNYEQYF
TGCGCCAGCAGCTTGGCCCCGACAGGGGGCCACGTGAACTACGAGCAGTACTTC
>-|TRBV27|TRBJ2-7|TRBD2
CASSLKTSGSIYEQYF
TGTGCCAGCAGTTTAAAGACTAGCGGGAGCATATACGAGCAGTACTTC
>-|TRBV11-2|TRBJ2-5|TRBD2
CASSLELAVAETQYF
TGTGCCAGCAGCTTAGAACTAGCGGTTGCAGAGACCCAGTACTTC
>many|TRBV14|TRBJ2-3|-
CASSQDYGTVADTQYF
TGTGCCAGCAGCCAAGATTACGGGACGGTGGCAGATACGCAGTATTTT
>many|TRBV7-2|TRBJ2-3|-
CASSFTVTAVTDTQYF
TGTGCCAGCAGCTTTACGGTTACGGCGGTCACAGATACGCAGTATTTT
>many|TRBV5-6|TRBJ1-4|TRBD1
CASSSYRDRENATNEKLFF
TGTGCCAGCAGCTCCTACCGGGACAGAGAGAATGCAACTAATGAAAAACTGTTTTTT
>few|TRBV6-1|TRBJ2-3|TRBD2
CASSRRGRSGDHTDTQYF
TGTGCCAGCAGCCGAAGGGGTAGGAGCGGGGATCACACAGATACGCAGTATTTT
>-|TRBV6-2/TRBV6-3|TRBJ2-3|TRBD2
CASSYSDSTSTGTQYF
TGTGCCAGCAGTTACAGTGACTCGACTAGCACAGGTACGCAGTATTTT
>many|TRBV20-1|TRBJ2-7|-
CSASDGTRSSYEQYF
TGCAGTGCTTCCGACGGGACGAGGAGCTCCTACGAGCAGTACTTC
>many|TRBV7-2|TRBJ2-7|TRBD2
CASSPGLAGGAYEQYF
TGTGCCAGCAGTCCGGGACTAGCGGGAGGTGCCTACGAGCAGTACTTC
>many|TRBV20-1|TRBJ2-7|-
CSAILIGSYEQYF
TGCAGTGCCATCCTGATCGGATCCTACGAGCAGTACTTC
>many|TRBV12-3/TRBV12-4|TRBJ1-1|TRBD1
CASSTGGSNTEAFF
TGTGCCAGCAGCACAGGGGGCTCGAACACTGAAGCTTTCTTT
>many|TRBV7-9|TRBJ2-3|TRBD2
CASSRLAGEVTDTQYF
TGTGCCAGCAGCCGACTAGCGGGAGAGGTCACAGATACGCAGTATTTT
>many|TRBV5-4|TRBJ2-3|TRBD2
CASSQGLVPDTQYF
TGTGCCAGCAGCCAAGGACTAGTCCCAGATACGCAGTATTTT
>many|TRBV7-6|TRBJ1-1|-
CASSPGGAGTEAFF
TGTGCCAGCAGCCCGGGGGGCGCGGGTACTGAAGCTTTCTTT
>many|TRBV12-3/TRBV12-4|TRBJ1-1|-
CASSPPGLGTEAFF
TGTGCCAGCAGTCCTCCGGGCCTGGGGACTGAAGCTTTCTTT
>many|TRBV15|TRBJ2-3|TRBD2
CATSRERREGTDTQYF
TGTGCCACCAGCAGGGAGCGGCGGGAGGGCACAGATACGCAGTATTTT